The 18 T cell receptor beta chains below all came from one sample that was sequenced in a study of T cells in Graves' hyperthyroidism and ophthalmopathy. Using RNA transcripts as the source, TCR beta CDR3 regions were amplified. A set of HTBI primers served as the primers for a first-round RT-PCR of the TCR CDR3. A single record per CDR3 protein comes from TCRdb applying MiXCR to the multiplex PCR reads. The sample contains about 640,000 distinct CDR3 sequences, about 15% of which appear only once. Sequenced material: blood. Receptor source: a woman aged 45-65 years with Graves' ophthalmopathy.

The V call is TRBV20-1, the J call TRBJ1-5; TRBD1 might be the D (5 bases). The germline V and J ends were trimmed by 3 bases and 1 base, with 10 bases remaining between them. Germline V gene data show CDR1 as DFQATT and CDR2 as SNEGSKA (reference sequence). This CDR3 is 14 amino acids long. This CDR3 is CSARGGVSNQPQHF. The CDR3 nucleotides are TGCAGTGCTAGGGGAGGGGTGAGCAATCAGCCCCAGCATTTT.

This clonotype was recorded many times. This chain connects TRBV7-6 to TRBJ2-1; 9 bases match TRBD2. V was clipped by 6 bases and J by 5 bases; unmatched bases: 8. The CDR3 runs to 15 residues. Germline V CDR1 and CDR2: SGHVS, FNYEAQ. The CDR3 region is CASSYSGSLHNEQFF. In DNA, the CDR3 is TGTGCCAGCAGTTATAGCGGGAGTCTCCACAATGAGCAGTTCTTC.

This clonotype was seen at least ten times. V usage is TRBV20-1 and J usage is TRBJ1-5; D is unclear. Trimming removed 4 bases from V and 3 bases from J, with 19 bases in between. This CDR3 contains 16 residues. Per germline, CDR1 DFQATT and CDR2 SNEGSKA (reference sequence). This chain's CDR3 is CSATSPGNPFNQPQHF. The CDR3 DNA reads TGCAGTGCTACCTCCCCGGGGAACCCGTTCAATCAGCCCCAGCATTTT.

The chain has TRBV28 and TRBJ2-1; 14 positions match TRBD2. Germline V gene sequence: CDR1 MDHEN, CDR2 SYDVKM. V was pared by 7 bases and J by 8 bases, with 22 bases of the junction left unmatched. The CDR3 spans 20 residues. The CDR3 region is CASMDMVPRTGTSGSYEQFF. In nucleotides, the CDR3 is TGTGCCAGCATGGACATGGTTCCGCGGACCGGGACTAGCGGGAGCTATGAGCAGTTCTTC.

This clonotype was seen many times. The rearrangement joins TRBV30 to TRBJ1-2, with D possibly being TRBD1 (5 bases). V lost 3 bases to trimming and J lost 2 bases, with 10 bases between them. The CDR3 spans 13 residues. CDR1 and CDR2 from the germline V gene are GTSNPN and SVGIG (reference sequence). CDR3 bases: TGTGCCTGGAGAGGTGGGACGAACTATGGCTACACCTTC. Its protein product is CAWRGGTNYGYTF.

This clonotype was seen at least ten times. The CDR3 bases are TGTGCCAGCAGTTTAGGGCTAAGGACTTACAATGAGCAGTTCTTC. It is translated as CASSLGLRTYNEQFF. V is TRBV28 and J is TRBJ2-1; the D gene is possibly TRBD2 (5 bases). This CDR3 is built from 15 residues. CDR1 MDHEN and CDR2 SYDVKM come from the germline V gene. V lost 2 bases and J lost 4, with 12 bases in between.

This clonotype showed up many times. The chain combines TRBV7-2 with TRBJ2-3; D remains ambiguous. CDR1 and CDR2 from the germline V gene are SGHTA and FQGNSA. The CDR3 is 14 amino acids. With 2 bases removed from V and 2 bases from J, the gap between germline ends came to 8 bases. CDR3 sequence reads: CASSLKAHTDTQYF. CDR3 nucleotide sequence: TGTGCCAGCAGCTTAAAGGCCCACACAGATACGCAGTATTTT.

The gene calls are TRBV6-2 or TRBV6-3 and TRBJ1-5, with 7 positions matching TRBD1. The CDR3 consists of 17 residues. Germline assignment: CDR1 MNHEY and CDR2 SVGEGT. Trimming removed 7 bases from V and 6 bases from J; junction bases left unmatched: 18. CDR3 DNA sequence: TGTGCCAGCACTCCAGGGCCTCGACAGGGATCAGGTCAGCCCCAGCATTTT. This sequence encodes CASTPGPRQGSGQPQHF.

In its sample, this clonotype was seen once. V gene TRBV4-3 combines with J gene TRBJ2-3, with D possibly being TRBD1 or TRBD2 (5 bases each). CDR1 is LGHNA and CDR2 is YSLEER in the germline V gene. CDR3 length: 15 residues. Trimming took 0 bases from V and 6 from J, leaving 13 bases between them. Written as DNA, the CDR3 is TGCGCCAGCAGCCAAGAAGTAGGGGAGTTGGATACGCAGTATTTT. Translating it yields CASSQEVGELDTQYF.

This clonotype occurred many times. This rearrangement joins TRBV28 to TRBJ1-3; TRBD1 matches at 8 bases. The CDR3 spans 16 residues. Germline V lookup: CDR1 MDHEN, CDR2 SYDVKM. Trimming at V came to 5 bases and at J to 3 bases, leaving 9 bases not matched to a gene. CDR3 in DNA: TGTGCCAGCAGTAATAACGACAGGGGAAGTGGAAACACCATATATTTT. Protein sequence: CASSNNDRGSGNTIYF.

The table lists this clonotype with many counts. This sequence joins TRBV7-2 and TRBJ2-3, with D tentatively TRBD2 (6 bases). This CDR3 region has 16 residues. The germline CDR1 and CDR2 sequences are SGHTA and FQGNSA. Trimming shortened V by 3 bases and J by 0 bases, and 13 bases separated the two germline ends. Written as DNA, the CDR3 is TGTGCCAGCAGCTTGGGACTCCTTCGAAGCACAGATACGCAGTATTTT. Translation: CASSLGLLRSTDTQYF.

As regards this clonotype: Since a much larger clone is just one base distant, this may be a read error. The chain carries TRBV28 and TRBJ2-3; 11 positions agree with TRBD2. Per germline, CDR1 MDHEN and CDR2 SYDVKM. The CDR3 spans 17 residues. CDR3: CTSNLGLAGLGTDTQYF. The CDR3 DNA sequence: TGTACCAGCAACCTAGGACTAGCGGGTTTGGGCACAGATACGCAGTATTTT.

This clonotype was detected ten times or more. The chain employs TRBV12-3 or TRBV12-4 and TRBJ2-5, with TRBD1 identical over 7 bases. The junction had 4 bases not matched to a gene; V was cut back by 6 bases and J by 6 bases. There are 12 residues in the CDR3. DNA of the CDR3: TGTGCCAGCAGGGCAGGGGGAAAGACCCAGTACTTC. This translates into CASRAGGKTQYF.

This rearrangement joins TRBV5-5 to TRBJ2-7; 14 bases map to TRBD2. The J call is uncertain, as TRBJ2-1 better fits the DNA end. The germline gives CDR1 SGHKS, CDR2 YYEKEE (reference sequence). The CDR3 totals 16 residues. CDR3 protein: CASSLGTSGRSGEQFF. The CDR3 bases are TGTGCCAGCAGCTTGGGGACTAGCGGGAGGAGCGGCGAGCAGTTCTTC.

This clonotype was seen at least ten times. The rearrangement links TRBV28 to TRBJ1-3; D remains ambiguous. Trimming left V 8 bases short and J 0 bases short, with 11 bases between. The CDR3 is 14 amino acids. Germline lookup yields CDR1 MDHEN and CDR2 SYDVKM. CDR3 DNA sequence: TGTGCCAGCGGGCGGCGGAACTCTGGAAACACCATATATTTT. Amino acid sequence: CASGRRNSGNTIYF.

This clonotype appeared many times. This CDR3 reads CASSWTFGGTEAFF. For the CDR3, the DNA is TGCGCCAGCAGCTGGACCTTCGGTGGCACTGAAGCTTTCTTT. The chain has TRBV5-1 and TRBJ1-1; D is ambiguous. Germline V lookup: CDR1 SGHRS, CDR2 YFSETQ. This CDR3 is 14 amino acids long. Deletions cut 3 bases from V and 4 bases from J, with 13 bases between.

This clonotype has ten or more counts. The CDR3 region is CAISELGERQETQYF. Here the CDR3 DNA reads TGTGCCATCAGTGAGTTGGGGGAGCGCCAAGAGACCCAGTACTTC. The chain uses TRBV10-3 and TRBJ2-5, with D possibly called TRBD1 or TRBD2 (5 bases each). Trimming cost V 1 base and J 1 base, with 10 bases left between them. This CDR3 has 15 amino acids. The germline CDR1 and CDR2 sequences are ENHRY and SYGVKD.

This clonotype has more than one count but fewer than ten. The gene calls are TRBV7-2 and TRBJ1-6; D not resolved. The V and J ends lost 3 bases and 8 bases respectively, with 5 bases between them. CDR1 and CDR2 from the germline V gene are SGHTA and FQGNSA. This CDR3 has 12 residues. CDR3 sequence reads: CASSFSDSPLHF. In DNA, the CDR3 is TGTGCCAGCAGCTTTTCCGATTCACCCCTCCACTTT. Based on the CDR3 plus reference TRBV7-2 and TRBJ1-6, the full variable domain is GAGVSQSPSNKVTEKGKDVELRCDPISGHTALYWYRQSLGQGLEFLIYFQGNSAPDKSGLPSDRFSAERTGGSVSTLTIQRTQQEDSAVYLCASSFSDSPLHFGNGTRLTVT.